The 25 T cell receptor beta chains given below trace back to one sample, sequenced in a study of T cells in Graves' hyperthyroidism and ophthalmopathy. Amplified TCR beta CDR3 regions derived from RNA transcripts. The HTBI primer set served for first-round RT-PCR of the TCR CDR3. TCRdb used MiXCR to reprocess the multiplex PCR reads, holding one entry per CDR3 protein. The sample lists a few hundred thousand distinct CDR3 sequences, about a sixth occurring once. Sequenced input: blood. These receptors came from a woman younger than 45 with Graves' hyperthyroidism.

This sequence joins TRBV10-3 and TRBJ2-2, with TRBD2 matching over 7 bases. Germline values: CDR1 ENHRY, CDR2 SYGVKD. V was pared by 4 bases and J by 0 bases, with 14 bases of the junction left unmatched. The CDR3 runs to 19 residues. The CDR3 coding sequence is TGTGCCATCAGTGCCTCGGGGCGGGAGACTTACGCGAACACCGGGGAGCTGTTTTTT. It specifies CAISASGRETYANTGELFF.

The V call is TRBV7-2, the J call TRBJ2-7; perhaps D is TRBD1 or TRBD2 (5 bases each). Trimming pared 5 bases from V and 5 bases from J, leaving 13 bases between. Germline V lookup: CDR1 SGHTA, CDR2 FQGNSA. The CDR3 has 13 residues. The CDR3 bases are TGTGCCAGCAGCCTACTGAGGGGCGACGAGCAGTACTTC. Translation: CASSLLRGDEQYF.

CDR3 residues: CASSFGTSGAREQFF. CDR3 in DNA: TGTGCCAGCAGCTTTGGGACTAGCGGGGCAAGGGAGCAGTTCTTC. This sequence joins TRBV5-4 and TRBJ2-1, with 13 positions matching TRBD2. The CDR3 spans 15 residues. The germline gives CDR1 SGHNT, CDR2 YYREEE (reference sequence). V lost 2 bases, J lost 10 bases, and 6 bases stayed unmatched.

This clonotype has a handful of counts. This may be a read error: a much more frequent sequence differs by one nucleotide. CDR3 bases: TGTGCCAGCAGCCCCGACGGGGGAACCGGTGCGCCCCAGCGTTTT. Its translation is CASSPDGGTGAPQRF. V usage is TRBV7-9 and J usage is TRBJ1-5, with a weak D call TRBD1 (5 bases). The germline CDR1 and CDR2 sequences are SEHNR and FQNEAQ (reference sequence). The CDR3 sequence is 15 residues long.

The V call is TRBV18, the J call TRBJ2-2; 8 nucleotides agree with TRBD1. This CDR3 comprises 15 residues. Germline-derived CDR1 and CDR2 are KGHSH and LQKENI. V gave up 3 bases and J gave up 4 bases; unmatched junction bases: 4. This CDR3 is CASSPQGARTGELFF. CDR3 DNA: TGTGCCAGCTCACCGCAGGGGGCCCGCACCGGGGAGCTGTTTTTT.

The table lists this clonotype with a few counts. The J gene is TRBJ1-2, the V gene TRBV7-2; 12 nucleotides agree with TRBD1. The junction had 6 bases not matched to a gene; V was cut back by 5 bases and J by 8 bases. Germline CDR1 SGHTA, CDR2 FQGNSA. CDR3 length: 14 residues. CDR3 amino acids: CASSRVGTGGGYTF. CDR3 sequence (DNA): TGTGCCAGCAGCAGAGTAGGGACAGGGGGCGGCTACACCTTC.

V is TRBV12-5 and J is TRBJ2-2, with 11 bases aligning to TRBD2. This CDR3 has 13 residues. Per germline, CDR1 LGHNT and CDR2 FRNRAP. V trimming: 8 bases; J trimming: 10 bases; junction bases outside the gene matches: 6. CDR3 amino acids: CASMLAGGVELFF. In nucleotides, the CDR3 is TGTGCTAGTATGCTAGCGGGAGGTGTGGAGCTGTTTTTT.

This clonotype was picked up a small number of times. V is TRBV7-9 and J is TRBJ1-1, with no clear D. The CDR3 totals 13 residues. The V end was cut by 5 bases, the J end by 4 bases, with 11 bases between. Germline CDR1 SEHNR, CDR2 FQNEAQ (reference sequence). CDR3 residues: CASSVRPGTEAFF. CDR3 DNA sequence: TGTGCCAGCAGCGTAAGGCCGGGCACTGAAGCTTTCTTT.

J is TRBJ2-1 and V is TRBV6-2 or TRBV6-3; 11 nucleotides agree with TRBD2. This CDR3 has 15 residues. V was pared by 5 bases and J by 7 bases, with 7 bases of the junction left unmatched. From germline, CDR1 is MNHEY and CDR2 SVGEGT. Here the CDR3 reads CASSRALAGGNEQFF. DNA of the CDR3: TGTGCCAGCAGTCGGGCTCTAGCGGGAGGTAATGAGCAGTTCTTC.

This clonotype was recorded many times. The J gene is TRBJ2-3, the V gene TRBV20-1; 8 bases match TRBD2. CDR3 length: 16 amino acids. V shed 0 bases, J shed 2 bases, and the junction held 7 bases outside the gene matches. From germline, CDR1 is DFQATT and CDR2 SNEGSKA (reference sequence). Here the CDR3 reads CSARDVYGGDTDTQYF. For the CDR3, the DNA is TGCAGTGCTAGAGATGTTTACGGGGGGGACACAGATACGCAGTATTTT.

A few counts support this clonotype. The chain recombines TRBV4-1 with TRBJ2-2; D remains ambiguous. V was clipped by 0 bases and J by 2 bases, with 10 bases between them. Germline loops: CDR1 MGHRA, CDR2 YSYEKL. This CDR3 spans 16 amino acids. CDR3 DNA sequence: TGCGCCAGCAGCCAAGATCTCGGACCAAACACCGGGGAGCTGTTTTTT. This encodes CASSQDLGPNTGELFF.

The chain couples TRBV15 to TRBJ2-7, with D possibly being TRBD2 (8 bases). The V and J ends lost 3 bases and 2 bases respectively, with 17 bases between them. The CDR3 covers 16 residues. Per the germline V gene, CDR1 is LNHNV and CDR2 is YYDKDF (reference sequence). This chain's CDR3 is CATSSESGGGPYEQYF. DNA for the CDR3: TGTGCCACCAGCAGCGAATCGGGAGGGGGCCCCTACGAGCAGTACTTC. Full variable domain (outside the CDR3, taken from reference TRBV15 and TRBJ2-7): DAMVIQNPRYQVTQFGKPVTLSCSQTLNHNVMYWYQQKSSQAPKLLFHYYDKDFNNEADTPDNFQSRRPNTSFCFLDIRSPGLGDTAMYLCATSSESGGGPYEQYFGPGTRLTVT.

This clonotype was recorded at least ten times. This rearrangement joins TRBV28 to TRBJ2-3, with 12 bases lining up with TRBD2. After removal of 3 bases from V and 5 bases from J, the junction contained 3 bases not matched to a gene. This CDR3 region has 15 residues. Germline CDR1 is MDHEN and CDR2 is SYDVKM. The DNA of the CDR3 is TGTGCCAGCAGTTTCTTGGGACTAGCGGGAGATACGCAGTATTTT. Its protein product is CASSFLGLAGDTQYF.

This clonotype was seen many times. The CDR3 sequence: CASSLGGGANYGYTF. The CDR3, as DNA: TGTGCCAGCAGTTTAGGAGGGGGAGCTAACTATGGCTACACCTTC. The chain recombines TRBV12-3 or TRBV12-4 with TRBJ1-2; tentative D call: TRBD1 (6 bases). The CDR3 contains 15 residues. The V gene lost 1 base and the J gene lost 0 bases, with 9 bases spanning the gap.

Concerning this clonotype itself: A much larger clone differs from this one at a single base, so this may be a read error. The chain joins TRBV5-1 to TRBJ2-1; no reliable D call. CDR3 length: 16 amino acids. CDR1 is SGHRS, CDR2 YFSETQ, per germline. The CDR3 DNA follows: TGCGCCAGCAGCCCCCCAGGCGCATTATACTACAGTGAGCAGTTCTTC. As protein: CASSPPGALYYSEQFF.

This clonotype was recorded many times. The genes are TRBV2 and TRBJ2-5; perhaps TRBD1 as D (6 bases). This CDR3 spans 13 amino acids. Germline V gives CDR1 SNHLY, CDR2 FYNNEI. V lost 2 bases and J lost 5, with 9 bases in between. In DNA form, the CDR3 reads TGTGCCAGCAGTGAATGGGGGCGGGAGACCCAGTACTTC. As protein: CASSEWGRETQYF.

This clonotype was found many times. The chain couples TRBV3-1 to TRBJ2-2; possible D gene TRBD2, 6 bases. The CDR3 totals 17 residues. V was pared by 1 base and J by 3 bases, with 15 bases between. Germline CDR1 is LGHDT and CDR2 is YNNKEL (reference sequence). The CDR3 loop reads CASSQVLRDSYTGELFF. As DNA, the CDR3 is TGTGCCAGCAGCCAAGTTTTGCGGGACTCATACACCGGGGAGCTGTTTTTT.

This clonotype has at least ten counts. This chain connects TRBV11-2 to TRBJ1-2; the D is unclear. The CDR3 sequence is 15 residues long. V dropped 5 bases and J dropped 7 bases, with 20 bases sitting between them. Germline CDR1 reads SGHAT; CDR2 reads FQNNGV. The CDR3 loop reads CASSPPGGALGGYTF. DNA for the CDR3: TGTGCCAGCAGCCCTCCGGGAGGCGCTTTGGGTGGCTACACCTTC.

Points on this clonotype: At one end, the junction sequence differs from germline, possibly due to a read error. V and J are TRBV19 and TRBJ2-2; perhaps TRBD2 as D (5 bases). The CDR3 spans 14 residues. Germline CDR1 and CDR2: LNHDA and SQIVND (reference sequence). The chain's CDR3 is CASSIGQSTGEPFF. The CDR3 DNA is TGTGCCAGTAGTATCGGCCAGAGCACCGGGGAGCCGTTTTTT.

This clonotype was recorded many times. This chain links TRBV7-2 with TRBJ2-3; a weak D match, TRBD1 (6 bases). In germline, CDR1 is SGHTA, CDR2 FQGNSA. The V gene lost 3 bases and the J gene lost 0 bases, with 10 bases spanning the gap. This CDR3 contains 15 residues. The CDR3 is CASSLAGDSTDTQYF. The CDR3 DNA reads TGTGCCAGCAGCTTGGCAGGGGATAGCACAGATACGCAGTATTTT.

The V and J genes are TRBV9 and TRBJ2-1, with D unclear. Trimming took off 0 bases at V and 1 base at J, with 11 bases between the two ends. The V gene's germline CDR1 is SGDLS and CDR2 YYNGEE. The CDR3 runs to 16 residues. CDR3 DNA: TGTGCCAGCAGCGTAGGGGGTTCCCCATCCTACAATGAGCAGTTCTTC. Translating it yields CASSVGGSPSYNEQFF.

At least ten counts were recorded for this clonotype. The V gene is TRBV5-5, the J gene TRBJ2-3; D is uncertain. CDR3 length equals 16 residues. Germline V CDR1 and CDR2: SGHKS, YYEKEE (reference sequence). Trimming took 3 bases from V and 2 from J, leaving 16 bases between them. The CDR3 here is CASSSWTFADTDTQYF. The CDR3, as DNA: TGTGCCAGCAGCTCGTGGACCTTCGCTGACACAGATACGCAGTATTTT.

A few counts support this clonotype. V is TRBV7-9 and J is TRBJ1-2; D unclear. This CDR3 is 13 amino acids long. The germline V and J ends were trimmed by 5 bases and 7 bases, with 14 bases remaining between them. Germline values: CDR1 SEHNR, CDR2 FQNEAQ (reference sequence). CDR3 DNA sequence: TGTGCCAGCAGCCCAATGGGCCCGGCTGGCTACACCTTC. This gives the protein CASSPMGPAGYTF.

This sequence joins TRBV7-3 and TRBJ1-2, with D unresolved. The germline V gene has CDR1 SGHTA and CDR2 FQGTGA. V was shortened by 5 bases and J by 4 bases, with 14 bases between the two germline ends. This CDR3 comprises 14 residues. The CDR3 protein is CASSPLGGSYGYTF. CDR3 DNA sequence: TGTGCCAGCAGCCCCTTAGGCGGCAGCTATGGCTACACCTTC.

This clonotype showed up many times. The rearrangement uses TRBV5-1 and TRBJ1-4; D gene unclear. CDR1 and CDR2 (germline): SGHRS, YFSETQ. The V end was cut by 2 bases, the J end by 0 bases, with 8 bases between. This CDR3 comprises 15 residues. The CDR3 DNA is TGCGCCAGCAGCTTACAGCCTGCAACTAATGAAAAACTGTTTTTT. It codes for CASSLQPATNEKLFF.